This TCR beta chain was captured in a study of blood T cell repertoires in COVID-19. Study-level background: There were acute and convalescent COVID-19 samples, and they came from the United States, Italy and Spain. Sample material is recorded as cDNA or gDNA derived from T cells, B-cell-depleted T cells, or PBMCs.

Clones were read by immunoSEQ multiplex PCR, and TCRdb kept only the in-frame ones, dropping some. Among roughly 120,000 clones listed, around four fifths were seen once. The germline V gene has CDR1 KGHDR and CDR2 SFDVKD. This CDR3 has 17 amino acids. The V end was cut by 4 bases, the J end by 0 bases, with 15 bases between. This sequence joins TRBV24-1 and TRBJ2-1; D perhaps matches TRBD2 (6 bases). The sequence was obtained from a man younger than 40 with acute or convalescent COVID-19. The sequencing input was peripheral blood. The CDR3 spells CATSDRSGSSSYNEQFF. The CDR3 DNA follows: TGTGCCACCAGTGACCGTAGCGGATCTAGCTCCTACAATGAGCAGTTCTTC.